The 31 T cell receptor beta chains below were found in one sample sequenced in a study of T cell repertoires in cytomegalovirus infection. TCRdb re-derived calls from the reads in MiXCR, one entry per CDR3 protein. Here the sample spans 150,000 to 200,000 distinct CDR3 sequences, under 30% being singletons. Material: PBMCs. These TCRs come from a human donor in good health (CMV status not recorded). Some clones in this sample may be carry-over from other donors' samples.

This clonotype was counted at least ten times. This chain uses TRBV7-2 with TRBJ2-7, with 7 bases aligning to TRBD1. V shed 3 bases and J 6 bases; nucleotides not matched to a gene: 2. Germline lookup yields CDR1 SGHTA and CDR2 FQGNSA. The CDR3 length is 12 residues. The CDR3 loop is CASSLGTVEQYF. CDR3 bases: TGTGCCAGCAGCTTGGGGACAGTCGAGCAGTACTTC.

This clonotype was detected a few times. V is TRBV6-6 and J is TRBJ1-2; TRBD1 aligns across 11 bases. Germline values: CDR1 MNHNY, CDR2 SVGAGI (reference sequence). Germline trimming cut 6 bases from V and 7 bases from J; bases unmatched to any gene: 13. This CDR3 spans 16 amino acids. The CDR3, as DNA: TGTGCCAGCAGCCCGGGACAGGGGGTCCTGTTATCTGGCTACACCTTC. It yields the protein CASSPGQGVLLSGYTF.

J is TRBJ2-3 and V is TRBV6-1; D uncertain. In germline, CDR1 is MNHNS, CDR2 SASEGT. V was clipped by 2 bases and J by 0 bases, with 12 bases between them. The CDR3 is 16 amino acids. The CDR3: CASSELRFSSTDTQYF. CDR3 DNA sequence: TGTGCCAGCAGTGAACTACGGTTTTCTAGCACAGATACGCAGTATTTT.

This clonotype has just a few counts. The V gene is TRBV29-1, the J gene TRBJ1-1; 7 bases are shared with TRBD1. CDR1 is SQVTM, CDR2 ANQGSEA, per germline. The CDR3 has 16 amino acids. Unmatched junction bases numbered 13, after V lost 5 bases and J lost 1 base. DNA of the CDR3: TGCAGCGTTAAGGCAGACAGGGAACGTACGAACACTGAAGCTTTCTTT. As protein: CSVKADRERTNTEAFF.

As for this clonotype: One end of the junction fails to match germline, which may point to a read error. The genes are TRBV11-2 and TRBJ2-1; D possibly uses TRBD1 or TRBD2 (6 bases each). Germline loops: CDR1 SGHAT, CDR2 FQNNGV. The CDR3 has 16 amino acids. CDR3 protein: CASSPVGGPLYNEQLF. CDR3 nucleotide sequence: TGTGCCAGTAGCCCCGTAGGGGGGCCGCTATACAATGAGCAGCTCTTC.

The rearrangement uses TRBV29-1 and TRBJ2-5, with a possible D match to TRBD1 (6 bases). This CDR3 is built from 13 residues. The germline gives CDR1 SQVTM, CDR2 ANQGSEA. Between the trimmed V and J ends, which lost 3 bases and 3 bases, there was a span of 11 bases. In DNA, the CDR3 is TGCAGCGTTGATACAGGGCAAGAAGAGACCCAGTACTTC. Translating it yields CSVDTGQEETQYF. Full variable domain (remainder filled in from reference TRBV29-1 and TRBJ2-5): SAVISQKPSRDICQRGTSLTIQCQVDSQVTMMFWYRQQPGQSLTLIATANQGSEATYESGFVIDKFPISRPNLTFSTLTVSNMSPEDSSIYLCSVDTGQEETQYFGPGTRLLVL.

This clonotype was observed a few times. The rearrangement joins TRBV7-2 to TRBJ2-1, with TRBD1 matching 10 bases. CDR3 length: 15 residues. Germline V gene data show CDR1 as SGHTA and CDR2 as FQGNSA. The V segment lost 5 bases and the J segment 7 bases; nucleotides outside the gene matches: 8. CDR3 residues: CASSPGTGVVNEQFF. The CDR3 nucleotides are TGTGCCAGCAGCCCCGGGACAGGGGTGGTTAATGAGCAGTTCTTC.

This clonotype showed up just a few times. The chain links TRBV6-1 to TRBJ2-7; D remains ambiguous. The ends were cut back, 1 base at V and 2 bases at J, with 12 bases in the middle. Germline-derived CDR1 and CDR2 are MNHNS and SASEGT. The CDR3 runs to 15 residues. The CDR3 DNA reads as TGTGCCAGCAGTGAAGGGGGTGCATGGGCCTACGAGCAGTACTTC. It is translated as CASSEGGAWAYEQYF.

This clonotype was seen at least ten times. This chain uses TRBV6-2 or TRBV6-3 with TRBJ1-5; no definite D call. Trimming removed 8 bases at V and 7 bases at J, with 9 bases between. Germline values: CDR1 MNHEY, CDR2 SVGEGT. This CDR3 has 11 residues. The CDR3 DNA is TGTGCCAGCGCCAACGGGCAGCCCCAGCATTTT. It codes for CASANGQPQHF.

The J gene is TRBJ2-1, the V gene TRBV4-1; D is unresolved. Germline V CDR1 and CDR2: MGHRA, YSYEKL. The CDR3 covers 16 residues. V was trimmed by 0 bases and J by 5 bases, leaving 14 bases between them. CDR3 sequence reads: CASSQEGIVFDNEQFF. The CDR3 region has the DNA TGCGCCAGCAGCCAAGAAGGCATCGTGTTTGACAATGAGCAGTTCTTC.

About this clonotype itself: This may come from a read error, since a much larger clone is one base off. The V and J genes are TRBV4-2 and TRBJ2-7; no reliable D call. The CDR3 consists of 12 residues. Germline CDR1 reads LGHNA; CDR2 reads YNFKEQ. Here the CDR3 DNA reads TGTCCCAGCAGCCAAGGAGCAAACGAGCAGTACTTC. It codes for CPSSQGANEQYF.

This clonotype occurred a few times. The CDR3, as DNA: TGCGCCAGCAGCCAAGCTTGGCAGGGGCGCTCTGAAGCTTTCTTT. Translation: CASSQAWQGRSEAFF. The V gene is TRBV4-1, the J gene TRBJ1-1; perhaps TRBD1 as D (6 bases). CDR1 is MGHRA, CDR2 YSYEKL, per germline. CDR3 length: 15 amino acids. V lost 1 base and J lost 6, with 15 bases in between.

The chain carries TRBV7-6 and TRBJ2-4; D uncertain. V lost 5 bases, J lost 8 bases, and 13 bases lay in between. The CDR3 length is 13 residues. Looked up from germline, CDR1 is SGHVS and CDR2 is FNYEAQ. Written as DNA, the CDR3 is TGTGCCAGCAGCCCCGAAGATTTTGACATTCAGTACTTC. Translation: CASSPEDFDIQYF. Using reference TRBV7-6 and TRBJ2-4 for the parts outside the CDR3, the full variable domain is GAGVSQSPRYKVTKRGQDVALRCDPISGHVSLYWYRQALGQGPEFLTYFNYEAQQDKSGLPNDRFSAERPEGSISTLTIQRTEQRDSAMYRCASSPEDFDIQYFGAGTRLSVL.

The table lists this clonotype with a few counts. This chain links TRBV7-6 with TRBJ2-3, with D possibly TRBD2 on 6 matching bases. CDR1 and CDR2 (germline): SGHVS, FNYEAQ. V was cut by 7 bases and J by 4 bases, with 15 bases left in between. The CDR3 is 14 residues long. The CDR3 here is CASTDGGSADTQYF. CDR3 bases: TGTGCCAGCACTGACGGGGGTTCTGCAGATACGCAGTATTTT.

This clonotype has a handful of counts. The chain couples TRBV10-3 to TRBJ1-3; no clear D gene. Trimming left V 4 bases short and J 1 base short, with 17 bases between. The germline gives CDR1 ENHRY, CDR2 SYGVKD. CDR3 length: 17 residues. The CDR3 region is CAISAEWVSSSGNTIYF. DNA of the CDR3: TGTGCCATCAGTGCCGAGTGGGTGTCTTCATCTGGAAACACCATATATTTT.

This CDR3 reads CASSLDRSGGRTEAFF. As DNA, the CDR3 is TGCGCCAGCAGCTTGGATCGTTCAGGGGGCCGCACTGAAGCTTTCTTT. The chain carries TRBV5-1 and TRBJ1-1; 8 bases line up with TRBD1. This CDR3 has 16 amino acids. CDR1 and CDR2 (germline): SGHRS, YFSETQ. V lost 0 bases and J lost 4; bases outside the gene matches: 8.

This clonotype appeared a few times. This rearrangement joins TRBV15 to TRBJ2-6; D possibly uses TRBD1 or TRBD2 (5 bases each). CDR1 LNHNV and CDR2 YYDKDF come from the germline V gene (reference sequence). There are 19 residues in the CDR3. Trimming shortened V by 1 base and J by 0 bases, and 16 bases separated the two germline ends. The CDR3 protein is CATSRGKGTPYSGANVLTF. The CDR3 DNA reads TGTGCCACCAGCAGAGGAAAAGGGACCCCTTACTCTGGGGCCAACGTCCTGACTTTC.

A note on this clonotype: Germline is not matched at one junction end, which may reflect a read error. The gene calls are TRBV7-6 and TRBJ2-2; D remains ambiguous. This CDR3 has 16 amino acids. CDR1 is SGHVS and CDR2 is FNYEAQ in the germline V gene. The CDR3 reads CTSSLSADERSGELFF. CDR3 DNA: TGTACCAGCAGCTTATCGGCGGATGAAAGGTCCGGGGAGCTGTTTTTT.

This rearrangement joins TRBV19 to TRBJ1-1, with D uncertain. Trimming left V 6 bases short and J 3 bases short, with 17 bases between. The CDR3 totals 15 residues. Per germline, CDR1 LNHDA and CDR2 SQIVND (reference sequence). The CDR3 sequence is CASSSGRGLDTEAFF. The DNA for the CDR3 is TGTGCCAGTAGCTCAGGACGGGGATTGGACACTGAAGCTTTCTTT.

This clonotype showed up just a few times. J is TRBJ1-1 and V is TRBV19; D perhaps matches TRBD1 (5 bases). The CDR3 runs to 12 residues. The ends were cut back, 3 bases at V and 7 bases at J, with 9 bases in the middle. From germline, CDR1 is LNHDA and CDR2 SQIVND (reference sequence). CDR3 sequence reads: CASSIMGGEAFF. In DNA, the CDR3 is TGTGCCAGTAGTATCATGGGGGGTGAAGCTTTCTTT.

On this clonotype itself: A much larger clone sits a single nucleotide away, making a read error possible. The chain has TRBV7-3 and TRBJ2-3; tentative D call: TRBD2 (6 bases). V lost 8 bases and J 2 bases, leaving 14 bases between the germline ends. The CDR3 has 14 residues. Germline CDR1 and CDR2: SGHTA and FQGTGA. The DNA of the CDR3 is TGTGCCAGCTCTGAAGAGCGGGTCACAGATACGCAGTATTTT. Protein product: CASSEERVTDTQYF.

CDR3 sequence (DNA): TGTGCCAGCAGTTCTATACTCGGAGGGACTGAAGCTTTCTTT. Protein sequence: CASSSILGGTEAFF. This sequence joins TRBV12-3 or TRBV12-4 and TRBJ1-1; D not certain. The CDR3 covers 14 residues. Trimming left V 4 bases short and J 5 bases short, with 14 bases between.

The chain recombines TRBV5-4 with TRBJ1-2; D possibly corresponds to TRBD1 (6 bases). The CDR3 length is 12 residues. Germline CDR1 is SGHNT and CDR2 is YYREEE (reference sequence). V gave up 4 bases and J gave up 8 bases, with 12 bases separating them. The CDR3 sequence: CASSPDSRGYTF. As DNA, the CDR3 is TGTGCCAGCAGCCCGGACAGTAGGGGCTACACCTTC.

J is TRBJ1-3 and V is TRBV2; D remains ambiguous. Trimming pared 6 bases from V and 8 bases from J, leaving 17 bases between. CDR3 length: 14 residues. Germline assignment: CDR1 SNHLY and CDR2 FYNNEI. The CDR3 protein is CASRGDRYGHTIYF. CDR3 in DNA: TGTGCCAGCAGGGGCGACCGCTATGGCCACACCATATATTTT. The full variable domain, with the rest looked up from reference TRBV2 and TRBJ1-3, is EPEVTQTPSHQVTQMGQEVILRCVPISNHLYFYWYRQILGQKVEFLVSFYNNEISEKSEIFDDQFSVERPDGSNFTLKIRSTKLEDSAMYFCASRGDRYGHTIYFGEGSWLTVV.

The chain uses TRBV12-3 or TRBV12-4 and TRBJ2-7, with 11 positions matching TRBD1. The CDR3 consists of 15 residues. The V segment lost 5 bases and the J segment 4 bases; nucleotides outside the gene matches: 7. CDR3 residues: CASSPGTGGSYEQYF. The CDR3 region has the DNA TGTGCCAGCAGTCCCGGGACAGGGGGATCGTACGAGCAGTACTTC.

Note on this clonotype: A much more abundant neighbour one base away suggests this may be a read error. The conserved phenylalanine or tryptophan normally closing the CDR3 is absent here, so this likely arose from a read error. This chain joins TRBV7-2 and TRBJ2-1; 10 bases match TRBD1. J lost 6 bases, V lost 6 bases, and 2 bases had no gene match. The CDR3 length is 13 residues. Germline values: CDR1 SGHTA, CDR2 FQGNSA. CDR3 in amino acids: CASSWTGGNEQFY. The CDR3 DNA follows: TGTGCCAGCAGTTGGACAGGGGGCAATGAGCAGTTCTAC.

This clonotype was detected ten times or more. The chain recombines TRBV7-9 with TRBJ1-1; perhaps TRBD1 as D (6 bases). Trimming pared 3 bases from V and 7 bases from J, leaving 12 bases between. CDR3 size: 13 residues. Germline V gene sequence: CDR1 SEHNR, CDR2 FQNEAQ (reference sequence). CDR3 sequence: CASSFRRGGEAFF. The CDR3 DNA is TGTGCCAGCAGCTTCAGGAGGGGGGGTGAAGCTTTCTTT.

J is TRBJ2-2 and V is TRBV7-2; either TRBD1 or TRBD2 may fit D (6 bases each). V dropped 5 bases and J dropped 4 bases, with 14 bases sitting between them. The CDR3 runs to 15 residues. Germline CDR1 and CDR2: SGHTA and FQGNSA. CDR3: CASSPGEAITGELFF. In DNA, the CDR3 is TGTGCCAGCAGCCCAGGGGAGGCGATCACCGGGGAGCTGTTTTTT.

J is TRBJ2-2 and V is TRBV6-2 or TRBV6-3, with 7 bases identical to TRBD1. The trim removed 6 bases at V and 7 bases at J, leaving 8 bases unmatched. The germline CDR1 and CDR2 sequences are MNHEY and SVGEGT. The CDR3 spans 14 residues. The DNA of the CDR3 is TGTGCCAGCAGCTACGACAGGGTCAACGGGGAGCTGTTTTTT. Translation gives CASSYDRVNGELFF.

This clonotype was detected many times. CDR3 in amino acids: CASSWGHSTEAFF. CDR3 nucleotides: TGTGCCAGCAGCTGGGGCCACTCCACTGAAGCTTTCTTT. V gene TRBV7-2 combines with J gene TRBJ1-1; TRBD1 might be the D (5 bases). The CDR3 covers 13 residues. Germline V lookup: CDR1 SGHTA, CDR2 FQGNSA. V lost 4 bases and J 4 bases, leaving 10 bases between the germline ends.

Many counts were recorded for this clonotype. J is TRBJ2-1 and V is TRBV5-1; no clear D. The CDR3 is made up of 16 amino acids. CDR1 SGHRS and CDR2 YFSETQ come from the germline V gene. V was trimmed by 0 bases and J by 5 bases, leaving 15 bases between them. DNA of the CDR3: TGCGCCAGCAGCTTGGTTTACAGAACGAACAACAATGAGCAGTTCTTC. As protein: CASSLVYRTNNNEQFF.